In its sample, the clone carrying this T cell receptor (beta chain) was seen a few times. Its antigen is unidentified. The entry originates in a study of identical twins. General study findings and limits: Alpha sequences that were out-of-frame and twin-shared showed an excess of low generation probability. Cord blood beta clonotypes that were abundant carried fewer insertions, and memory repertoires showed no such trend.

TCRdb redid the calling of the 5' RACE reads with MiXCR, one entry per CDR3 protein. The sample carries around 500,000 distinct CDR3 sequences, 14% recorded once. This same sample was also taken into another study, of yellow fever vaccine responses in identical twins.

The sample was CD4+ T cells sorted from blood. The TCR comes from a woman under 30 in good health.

This chain's CDR3 is CASSLEGTGYNTEAFF. For the CDR3, the DNA is TGTGCCAGCAGCTTAGAAGGGACAGGATATAACACTGAAGCTTTCTTT. The V and J genes are TRBV11-2 and TRBJ1-1; 8 bases agree with TRBD1. The CDR3 has 16 residues. CDR1 and CDR2 from the germline V gene are SGHAT and FQNNGV. Trimming cost V 0 bases and J 2 bases; bases outside gene matches: 5.